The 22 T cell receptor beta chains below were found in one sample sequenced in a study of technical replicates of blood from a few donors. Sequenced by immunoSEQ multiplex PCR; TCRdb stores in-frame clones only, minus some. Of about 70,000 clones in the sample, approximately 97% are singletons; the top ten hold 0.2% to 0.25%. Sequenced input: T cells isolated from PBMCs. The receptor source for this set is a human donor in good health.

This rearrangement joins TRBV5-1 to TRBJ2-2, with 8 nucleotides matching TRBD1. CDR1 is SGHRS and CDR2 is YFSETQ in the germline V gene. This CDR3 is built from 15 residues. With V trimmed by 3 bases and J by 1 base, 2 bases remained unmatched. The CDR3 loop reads CASSSGQGNTGELFF. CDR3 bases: TGCGCCAGCAGCTCCGGACAGGGGAACACCGGGGAGCTGTTTTTT.

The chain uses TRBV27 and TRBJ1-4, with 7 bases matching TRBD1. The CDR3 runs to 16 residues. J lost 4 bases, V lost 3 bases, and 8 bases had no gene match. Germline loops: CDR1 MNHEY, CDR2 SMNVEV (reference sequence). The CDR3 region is CASSLARGNVNEKLFF. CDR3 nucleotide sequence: TGTGCCAGCAGTTTGGCCAGGGGGAACGTTAATGAAAAACTGTTTTTT.

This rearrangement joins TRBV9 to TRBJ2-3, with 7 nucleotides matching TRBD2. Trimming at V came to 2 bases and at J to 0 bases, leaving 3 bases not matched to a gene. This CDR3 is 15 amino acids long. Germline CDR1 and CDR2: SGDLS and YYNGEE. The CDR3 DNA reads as TGTGCCAGCAGCGTTGTAGCGGGTAGCACAGATACGCAGTATTTT. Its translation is CASSVVAGSTDTQYF.

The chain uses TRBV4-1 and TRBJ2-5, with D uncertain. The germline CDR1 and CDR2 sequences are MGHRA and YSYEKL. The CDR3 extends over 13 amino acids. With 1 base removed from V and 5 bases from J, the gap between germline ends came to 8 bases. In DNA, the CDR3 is TGCGCCAGCAGCCAAGTCGGGTCCGAGACCCAGTACTTC. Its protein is CASSQVGSETQYF.

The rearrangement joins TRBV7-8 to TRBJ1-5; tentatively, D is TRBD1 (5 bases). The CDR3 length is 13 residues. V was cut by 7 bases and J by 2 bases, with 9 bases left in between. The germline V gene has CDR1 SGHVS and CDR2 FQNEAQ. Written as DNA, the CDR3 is TGTGCCAGCAAAGGGGCGGGCAATCAGCCCCAGCATTTT. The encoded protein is CASKGAGNQPQHF.

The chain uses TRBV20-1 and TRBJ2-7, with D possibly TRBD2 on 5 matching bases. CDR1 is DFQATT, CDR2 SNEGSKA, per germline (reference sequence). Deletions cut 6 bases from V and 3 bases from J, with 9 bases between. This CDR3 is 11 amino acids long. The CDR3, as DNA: TGCAGTGCCCGCCGGGACTACGAGCAGTACTTC. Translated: CSARRDYEQYF.

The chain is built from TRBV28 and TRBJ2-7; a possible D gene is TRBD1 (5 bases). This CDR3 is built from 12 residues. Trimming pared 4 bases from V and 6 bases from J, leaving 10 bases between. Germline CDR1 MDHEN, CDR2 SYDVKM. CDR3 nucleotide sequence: TGTGCCAGCAGTTCAGGGTGGGCCGAGCAGTACTTC. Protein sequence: CASSSGWAEQYF.

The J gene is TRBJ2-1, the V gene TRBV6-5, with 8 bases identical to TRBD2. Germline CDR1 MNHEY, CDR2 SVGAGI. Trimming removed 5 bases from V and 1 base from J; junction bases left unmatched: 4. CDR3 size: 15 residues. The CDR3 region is CASSPGRGSYNEQFF. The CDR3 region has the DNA TGTGCCAGCAGTCCCGGGAGGGGATCCTACAATGAGCAGTTCTTC.

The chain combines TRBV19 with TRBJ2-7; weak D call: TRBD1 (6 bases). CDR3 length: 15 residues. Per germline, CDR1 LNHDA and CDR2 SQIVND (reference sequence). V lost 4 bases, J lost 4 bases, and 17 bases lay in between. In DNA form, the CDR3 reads TGTGCCAGTAGTAGGATGGACAGACGCCCTTACGAGCAGTACTTC. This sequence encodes CASSRMDRRPYEQYF.

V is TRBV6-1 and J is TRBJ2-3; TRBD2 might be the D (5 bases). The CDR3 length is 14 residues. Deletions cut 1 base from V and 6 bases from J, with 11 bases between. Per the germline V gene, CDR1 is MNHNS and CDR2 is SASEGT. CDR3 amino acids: CASSEELVWDTQYF. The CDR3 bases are TGTGCCAGCAGTGAAGAACTAGTGTGGGATACGCAGTATTTT.

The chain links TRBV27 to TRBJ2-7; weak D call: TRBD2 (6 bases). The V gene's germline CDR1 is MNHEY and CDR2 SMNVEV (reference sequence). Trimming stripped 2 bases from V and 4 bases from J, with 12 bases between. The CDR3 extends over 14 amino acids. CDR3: CASSLAGLAYEQYF. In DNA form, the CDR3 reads TGTGCCAGCAGTTTAGCGGGACTGGCGTACGAGCAGTACTTC.

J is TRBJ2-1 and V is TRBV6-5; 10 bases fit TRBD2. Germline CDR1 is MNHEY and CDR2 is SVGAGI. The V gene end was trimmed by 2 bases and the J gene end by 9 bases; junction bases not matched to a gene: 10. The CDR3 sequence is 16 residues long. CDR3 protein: CASSYPQAGGRGEQFF. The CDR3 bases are TGTGCCAGCAGTTACCCACAAGCGGGAGGGCGGGGTGAGCAGTTCTTC.

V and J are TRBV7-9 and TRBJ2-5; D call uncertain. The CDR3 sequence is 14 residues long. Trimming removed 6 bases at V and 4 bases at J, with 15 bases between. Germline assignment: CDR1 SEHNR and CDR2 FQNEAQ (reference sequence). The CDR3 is CASSPRGMGETQYF. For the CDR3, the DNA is TGTGCCAGCAGTCCCCGAGGTATGGGAGAGACCCAGTACTTC.

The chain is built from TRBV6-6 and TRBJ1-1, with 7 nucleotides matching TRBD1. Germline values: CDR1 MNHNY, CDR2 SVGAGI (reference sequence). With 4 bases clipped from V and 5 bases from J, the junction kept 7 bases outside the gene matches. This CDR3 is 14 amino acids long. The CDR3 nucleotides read TGTGCCAGCAGTTTACCAGGGGGGAATACTGAAGCTTTCTTT. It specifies CASSLPGGNTEAFF.

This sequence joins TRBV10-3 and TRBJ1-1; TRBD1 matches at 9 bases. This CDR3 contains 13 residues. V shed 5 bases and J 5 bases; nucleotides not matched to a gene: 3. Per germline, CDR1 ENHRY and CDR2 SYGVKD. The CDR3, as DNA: TGTGCCATCAGTACAGGGGGCGGAACTGAAGCTTTCTTT. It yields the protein CAISTGGGTEAFF.

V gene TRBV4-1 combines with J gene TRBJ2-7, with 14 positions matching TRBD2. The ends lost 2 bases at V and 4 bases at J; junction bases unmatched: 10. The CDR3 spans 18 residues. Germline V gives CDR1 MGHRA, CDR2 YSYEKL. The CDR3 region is CASSQPTSGRAGRYEQYF. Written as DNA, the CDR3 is TGCGCCAGCAGCCAACCGACTAGCGGGAGGGCCGGAAGATACGAGCAGTACTTC.

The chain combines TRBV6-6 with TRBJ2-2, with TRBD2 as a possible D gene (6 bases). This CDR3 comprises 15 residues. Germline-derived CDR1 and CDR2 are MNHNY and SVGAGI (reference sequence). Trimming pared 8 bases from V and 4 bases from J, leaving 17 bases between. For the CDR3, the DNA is TGTGCCAGCTCGACTAGTAGCTCTCTCACCGGGGAGCTGTTTTTT. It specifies CASSTSSSLTGELFF.

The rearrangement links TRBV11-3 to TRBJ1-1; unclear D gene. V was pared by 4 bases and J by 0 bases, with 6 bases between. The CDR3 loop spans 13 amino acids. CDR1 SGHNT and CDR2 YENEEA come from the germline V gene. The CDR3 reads CASSSGVNTEAFF. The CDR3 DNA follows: TGTGCCAGCAGCTCGGGAGTGAACACTGAAGCTTTCTTT.

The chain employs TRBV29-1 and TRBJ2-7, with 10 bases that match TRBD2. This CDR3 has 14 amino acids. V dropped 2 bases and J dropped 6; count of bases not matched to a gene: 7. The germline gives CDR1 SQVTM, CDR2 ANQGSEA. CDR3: CSVELWTSGSEQYF. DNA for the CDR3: TGCAGCGTTGAATTATGGACTAGCGGAAGCGAGCAGTACTTC.

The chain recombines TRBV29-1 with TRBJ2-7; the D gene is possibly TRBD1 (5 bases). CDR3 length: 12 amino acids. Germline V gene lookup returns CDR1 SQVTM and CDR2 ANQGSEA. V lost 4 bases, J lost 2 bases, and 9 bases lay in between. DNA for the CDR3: TGCAGCGTTGGAGGACAAGCCTACGAGCAGTACTTC. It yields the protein CSVGGQAYEQYF.

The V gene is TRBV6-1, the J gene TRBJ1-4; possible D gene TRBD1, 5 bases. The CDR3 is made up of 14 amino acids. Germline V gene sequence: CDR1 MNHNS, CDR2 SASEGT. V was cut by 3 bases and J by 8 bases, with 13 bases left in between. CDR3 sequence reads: CASSDPGRYEKLFF. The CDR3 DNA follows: TGTGCCAGCAGTGATCCAGGGAGGTACGAAAAACTGTTTTTT.

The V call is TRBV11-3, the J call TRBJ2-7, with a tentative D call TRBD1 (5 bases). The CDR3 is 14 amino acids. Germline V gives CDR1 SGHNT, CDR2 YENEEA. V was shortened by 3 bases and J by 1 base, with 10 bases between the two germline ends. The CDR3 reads CASSFQGRSYEQYF. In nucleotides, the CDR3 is TGTGCCAGCAGCTTTCAGGGAAGGTCCTACGAGCAGTACTTC.